The 24 T cell receptor beta chains below all came from one sample that was sequenced in a study of naive and memory T cell subsets. Broader study findings: Naive repertoires, especially CD8, held a few larger clonotypes, possibly memory cells re-expressing CD45RA.

An equimolar mix of two oligonucleotides served as the beta constant-region primer for TRBC1 and TRBC2. Ligated cDNA was amplified by four rounds of PCR with nested alpha and beta constant-region primers and SP2. TCRdb redid the calling of the UMI-ligation and nested PCR reads with MiXCR, one entry per CDR3 protein. Among roughly 100,000 distinct CDR3 sequences, about 14% were seen once, and the ten largest hold approximately 2.6%. Which antigens these TCRs recognize remains unknown. Sequenced input: naive CD8+ T cells from blood. Receptors were obtained from a human donor in good health.

The genes are TRBV7-6 and TRBJ1-5; TRBD1 aligns across 8 bases. Germline trimming cut 2 bases from V and 3 bases from J; bases unmatched to any gene: 3. CDR1 is SGHVS and CDR2 is FNYEAQ in the germline V gene. This CDR3 contains 15 residues. The DNA of the CDR3 is TGTGCCAGCAGCTTAAGACAGGGGTACAATCAGCCCCAGCATTTT. It yields the protein CASSLRQGYNQPQHF.

Only a few counts were recorded for this clonotype. The chain couples TRBV30 to TRBJ1-4; D is uncertain. The germline gives CDR1 GTSNPN, CDR2 SVGIG (reference sequence). The CDR3 contains 13 residues. Trimming left V 2 bases short and J 4 bases short, with 8 bases between. The CDR3 region has the DNA TGTGCCTGGAGTCCAGTTGTTAATGAAAAACTGTTTTTT. Its translation: CAWSPVVNEKLFF.

This clonotype was found many times. The chain is built from TRBV28 and TRBJ2-2, with TRBD2 as a possible D gene (6 bases). The CDR3 runs to 15 residues. Trimming left V 6 bases short and J 2 bases short, with 13 bases between. Germline V gene lookup returns CDR1 MDHEN and CDR2 SYDVKM. Here the CDR3 reads CASSLLRGNTGELFF. The CDR3 DNA reads TGTGCCAGCAGCCTCCTGCGGGGAAACACCGGGGAGCTGTTTTTT.

The CDR3 is CSARDRDTGELFF. In DNA, the CDR3 is TGCAGTGCTAGAGACCGGGACACCGGGGAGCTGTTTTTT. V gene TRBV20-1 combines with J gene TRBJ2-2; no clear D gene. Trimming left V 0 bases short and J 3 bases short, with 5 bases between. The germline V gene has CDR1 DFQATT and CDR2 SNEGSKA (reference sequence). This CDR3 is built from 13 residues.

This clonotype has a single count. J is TRBJ1-1 and V is TRBV25-1; D unclear. CDR1 and CDR2 (germline): MGHDK, SYGVNS. The V gene lost 8 bases and the J gene lost 3 bases, with 10 bases spanning the gap. The CDR3 totals 12 residues. CDR3: CASRGPDTEAFF. CDR3 nucleotide sequence: TGTGCCAGCCGAGGCCCGGACACTGAAGCTTTCTTT.

This chain connects TRBV4-2 to TRBJ2-3; TRBD2 matches at 10 bases. Per germline, CDR1 LGHNA and CDR2 YNFKEQ. The CDR3 length is 18 residues. The ends lost 0 bases at V and 0 bases at J; junction bases unmatched: 6. Here the CDR3 DNA reads TGTGCCAGCAGCCAAGAGCCCGGGACTAGCGAGAGCACAGATACGCAGTATTTT. The encoded protein is CASSQEPGTSESTDTQYF.

This clonotype was seen more than once but under ten times. The V and J genes are TRBV27 and TRBJ2-3; a weak D match, TRBD2 (6 bases). Trimming took off 4 bases at V and 2 bases at J, with 10 bases between the two ends. CDR1 and CDR2 (germline): MNHEY, SMNVEV (reference sequence). The CDR3 is made up of 14 amino acids. CDR3 amino acids: CASSYGTVTDTQYF. CDR3 bases: TGTGCCAGCAGTTACGGGACTGTCACAGATACGCAGTATTTT.

This chain links TRBV6-1 with TRBJ2-6; tentative D call: TRBD1 (5 bases). This CDR3 is built from 18 residues. V dropped 3 bases and J dropped 0 bases, with 15 bases sitting between them. Germline-derived CDR1 and CDR2 are MNHNS and SASEGT. The CDR3 sequence: CASSDWGYAHSGANVLTF. The CDR3, as DNA: TGTGCCAGCAGTGACTGGGGCTATGCACACTCTGGGGCCAACGTCCTGACTTTC.

This clonotype was recorded at least ten times. The chain links TRBV28 to TRBJ2-5; possibly TRBD1 for D (6 bases). The CDR3 sequence is 16 residues long. CDR1 is MDHEN and CDR2 is SYDVKM in the germline V gene. Trimming stripped 7 bases from V and 5 bases from J, with 23 bases between. The CDR3 DNA is TGTGCCAGCAACAACCTTCTCTTAGGGGGTAGGGAGACCCAGTACTTC. This sequence encodes CASNNLLLGGRETQYF.

There are a few counts of this clonotype. The chain uses TRBV4-3 and TRBJ2-5; D is ambiguous. V dropped 6 bases and J dropped 1 base, with 12 bases sitting between them. The CDR3 extends over 14 amino acids. The germline CDR1 and CDR2 sequences are LGHNA and YSLEER. Written as DNA, the CDR3 is TGCGCCAGCAGTCAAACACTGATCCAAGAGACCCAGTACTTC. Protein product: CASSQTLIQETQYF.

The chain combines TRBV4-3 with TRBJ2-2, with TRBD2 matching 11 bases. The CDR3 contains 16 residues. The V gene's germline CDR1 is LGHNA and CDR2 YSLEER. V was pared by 3 bases and J by 4 bases, with 4 bases of the junction left unmatched. The CDR3 DNA reads TGCGCCAGCAGCCAGGCCGGGACTAGCGGCACCGGGGAGCTGTTTTTT. Amino acid sequence: CASSQAGTSGTGELFF.

This clonotype was detected ten times or more. This chain links TRBV20-1 with TRBJ2-1; TRBD1 agrees at 11 bases. With V trimmed by 2 bases and J by 7 bases, 7 bases remained unmatched. CDR1 DFQATT and CDR2 SNEGSKA come from the germline V gene (reference sequence). The CDR3 runs to 15 residues. CDR3 DNA: TGCAGTGCTAGATCGGACAGGGGGCTAATGAATGAGCAGTTCTTC. This translates into CSARSDRGLMNEQFF.

This clonotype showed up just a few times. V and J are TRBV3-1 and TRBJ2-3, with D hard to call. The CDR3 totals 15 residues. Germline V lookup: CDR1 LGHDT, CDR2 YNNKEL (reference sequence). Trimming took 0 bases from V and 3 from J, leaving 10 bases between them. The chain's CDR3 is CASSQDLGRTDTQYF. The CDR3 nucleotides read TGTGCCAGCAGCCAAGATTTAGGACGGACAGATACGCAGTATTTT.

This clonotype was picked up many times. J is TRBJ2-1 and V is TRBV4-3; no definite D call. Germline CDR1 reads LGHNA; CDR2 reads YSLEER. The CDR3 sequence is 15 residues long. V was clipped by 2 bases and J by 3 bases, with 11 bases between them. CDR3 amino acids: CASSQTVRLYNEQFF. The CDR3 DNA is TGCGCCAGCAGCCAAACTGTTCGACTCTACAATGAGCAGTTCTTC.

This clonotype was counted between two and nine times. The chain employs TRBV7-9 and TRBJ2-1, with TRBD2 matching over 8 bases. Germline V gene lookup returns CDR1 SEHNR and CDR2 FQNEAQ (reference sequence). The CDR3 consists of 19 residues. V lost 2 bases to trimming and J lost 9 bases; unmatched junction nucleotides: 21. The CDR3, as DNA: TGTGCCAGCAGCTTAAACGAGGTTGAAGCGGGGGCCCCGCCCCGTGAGCAGTTCTTC. It yields the protein CASSLNEVEAGAPPREQFF.

The chain has TRBV13 and TRBJ2-7, with TRBD2 matching over 10 bases. Per the germline V gene, CDR1 is PRHDT and CDR2 is FYEKMQ (reference sequence). V lost 5 bases and J lost 6; bases outside the gene matches: 10. This CDR3 contains 15 residues. The CDR3 coding sequence is TGTGCCAGCAGCGTACTAGCGGGATGGCCAGGCGAGCAGTACTTC. It yields the protein CASSVLAGWPGEQYF.

This clonotype was observed a handful of times. The chain employs TRBV4-3 and TRBJ2-5; 8 bases are a match to TRBD1. V was clipped by 3 bases and J by 5 bases; unmatched bases: 11. This CDR3 spans 16 amino acids. Looked up from germline, CDR1 is LGHNA and CDR2 is YSLEER. Here the CDR3 DNA reads TGCGCCAGCAGCCAGGAAGAACAGGGGGGACTGGAGACCCAGTACTTC. It translates to CASSQEEQGGLETQYF.

This clonotype was seen a few times. For the CDR3, the DNA is TGTGCCAGCAGCCAAGAGGACAGGGTGGACACCGGGGAGCTGTTTTTT. Translating it yields CASSQEDRVDTGELFF. The chain couples TRBV4-2 to TRBJ2-2, with TRBD1 identical over 8 bases. The V and J ends lost 0 bases and 3 bases, in that order; junction bases with no gene match: 3. Germline CDR1 reads LGHNA; CDR2 reads YNFKEQ. The CDR3 is 16 amino acids.

The chain has TRBV15 and TRBJ2-7, with 8 bases matching TRBD1. The CDR3 sequence is 18 residues long. The J segment lost 2 bases and the V segment lost 0 bases, leaving 12 bases of the junction unmatched. Looked up from germline, CDR1 is LNHNV and CDR2 is YYDKDF (reference sequence). CDR3 DNA sequence: TGTGCCACCAGCAGAGATCCCCCGGACCCGGGACAGGCCTACGAGCAGTACTTC. This sequence encodes CATSRDPPDPGQAYEQYF.

In this sample, this clonotype turned up a few times. The rearrangement links TRBV7-9 to TRBJ2-4; 7 nucleotides match TRBD1. Germline trimming cut 3 bases from V and 7 bases from J; bases unmatched to any gene: 6. There are 14 residues in the CDR3. Per the germline V gene, CDR1 is SEHNR and CDR2 is FQNEAQ (reference sequence). The CDR3 loop is CASSFTGRGNIQYF. The CDR3 nucleotides read TGTGCCAGCAGCTTCACTGGCAGGGGGAACATTCAGTACTTC.

V usage is TRBV10-3 and J usage is TRBJ2-5; D uncertain. Germline V lookup: CDR1 ENHRY, CDR2 SYGVKD. V lost 2 bases to trimming and J lost 2 bases, with 6 bases between them. CDR3 length equals 13 residues. CDR3 sequence: CAISELSQETQYF. The DNA for the CDR3 is TGTGCCATCAGTGAGCTTTCACAAGAGACCCAGTACTTC.

This clonotype was observed a few times. The chain links TRBV12-3 or TRBV12-4 to TRBJ1-6; D gene ambiguous. The CDR3 is 13 residues long. Trimming removed 5 bases from V and 9 bases from J, with 11 bases in between. CDR3 sequence: CASSPFDGSPLHF. CDR3 in DNA: TGTGCCAGCAGTCCCTTCGATGGTTCACCCCTCCACTTT.

In its sample, this clonotype was seen a few times. The chain has TRBV27 and TRBJ1-1; D unresolved. The CDR3 is made up of 14 amino acids. The V end was cut by 5 bases, the J end by 9 bases, with 19 bases between. Germline V gives CDR1 MNHEY, CDR2 SMNVEV (reference sequence). The CDR3 DNA is TGTGCCAGCAGTCACGGGAGTGGCAGATCTAAAGCTTTCTTT. Protein product: CASSHGSGRSKAFF.

This clonotype was counted between two and nine times. J is TRBJ1-2 and V is TRBV11-2; a weak D match, TRBD1 (6 bases). CDR3 length: 15 residues. Germline CDR1 is SGHAT and CDR2 is FQNNGV. V was cut by 5 bases and J by 2 bases, with 15 bases left in between. CDR3 DNA: TGTGCCAGCAGCCCCACGGGGGCCTCCAACTATGGCTACACCTTC. As protein: CASSPTGASNYGYTF.